This entry concerns a single TCR beta chain. CDR3 size: 16 residues. Germline V gene lookup returns CDR1 MNHNY and CDR2 SVGAGI (reference sequence). The V and J ends lost 6 bases and 7 bases respectively, with 21 bases between them. The data belong to a study of control samples from healthy donors and cancer patients. The table came from immunoSEQ multiplex PCR; TCRdb's copy has only in-frame clones and leaves some out. The sample lists about 110,000 clones, just over 90% occurring once. The sequenced sample was blood. The chain has TRBV6-6 and TRBJ2-2; possible D gene TRBD1, 5 bases. The sequence came from a human donor in good health. The donor label of this sample is uncertain. The CDR3 sequence is CASSRRQNRGDGELFF. The CDR3 DNA follows: TGTGCCAGCAGCCGCCGACAGAATAGGGGCGACGGGGAGCTGTTTTTT.